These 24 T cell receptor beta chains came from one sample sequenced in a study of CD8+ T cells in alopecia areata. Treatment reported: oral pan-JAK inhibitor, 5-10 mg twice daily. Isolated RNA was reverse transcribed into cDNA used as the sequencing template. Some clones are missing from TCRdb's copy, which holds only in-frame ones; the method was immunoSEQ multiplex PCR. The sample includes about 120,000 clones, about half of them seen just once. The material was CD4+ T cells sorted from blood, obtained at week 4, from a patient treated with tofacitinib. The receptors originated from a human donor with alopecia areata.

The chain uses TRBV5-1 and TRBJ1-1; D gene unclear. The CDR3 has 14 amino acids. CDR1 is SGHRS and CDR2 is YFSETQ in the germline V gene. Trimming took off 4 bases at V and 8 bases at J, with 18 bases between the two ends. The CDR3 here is CASSVTPHTGEAFF. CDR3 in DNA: TGCGCCAGCAGCGTGACTCCCCACACTGGCGAAGCTTTCTTT.

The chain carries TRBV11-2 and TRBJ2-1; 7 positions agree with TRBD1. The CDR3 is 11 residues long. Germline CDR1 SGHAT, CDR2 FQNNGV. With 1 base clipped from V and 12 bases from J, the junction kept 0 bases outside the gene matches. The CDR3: CASSLGTGQFF. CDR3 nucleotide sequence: TGTGCCAGCAGCTTAGGGACAGGGCAGTTCTTC.

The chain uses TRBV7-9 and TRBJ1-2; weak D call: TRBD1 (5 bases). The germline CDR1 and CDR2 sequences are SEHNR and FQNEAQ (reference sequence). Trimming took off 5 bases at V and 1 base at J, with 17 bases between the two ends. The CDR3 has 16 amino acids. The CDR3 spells CASSPQTGWGNYGYTF. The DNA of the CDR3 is TGTGCCAGCAGCCCTCAAACAGGTTGGGGTAACTATGGCTACACCTTC.

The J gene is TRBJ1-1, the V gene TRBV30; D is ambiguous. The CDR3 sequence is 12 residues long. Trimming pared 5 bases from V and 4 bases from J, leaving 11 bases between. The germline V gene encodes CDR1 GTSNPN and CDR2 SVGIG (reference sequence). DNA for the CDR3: TGTGCCTGGGCGTCCCGCGGCACTGAAGCTTTCTTT. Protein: CAWASRGTEAFF.

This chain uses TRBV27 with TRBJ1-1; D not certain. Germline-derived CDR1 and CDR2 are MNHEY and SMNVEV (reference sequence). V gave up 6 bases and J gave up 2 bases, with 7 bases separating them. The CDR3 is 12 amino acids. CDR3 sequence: CASRDVNTEAFF. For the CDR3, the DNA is TGTGCCAGCAGGGACGTTAACACTGAAGCTTTCTTT.

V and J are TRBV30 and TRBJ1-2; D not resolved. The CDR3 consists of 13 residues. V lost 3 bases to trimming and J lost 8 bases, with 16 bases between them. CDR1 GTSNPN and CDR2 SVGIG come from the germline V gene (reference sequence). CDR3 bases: TGTGCCTGGAGCCCCTTAGGGCCCGAGGGCTACACCTTC. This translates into CAWSPLGPEGYTF.

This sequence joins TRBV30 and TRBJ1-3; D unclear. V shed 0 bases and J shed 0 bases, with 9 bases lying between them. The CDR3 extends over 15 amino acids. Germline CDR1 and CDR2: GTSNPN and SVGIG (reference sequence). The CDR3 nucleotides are TGTGCCTGGAGTGTCAACTCTCTCTCTGGAAACACCATATATTTT. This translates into CAWSVNSLSGNTIYF. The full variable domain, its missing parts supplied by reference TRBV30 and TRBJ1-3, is SQTIHQWPATLVQPVGSPLSLECTVEGTSNPNLYWYRQAAGRGLQLLFYSVGIGQISSEVPQNLSASRPQDRQFILSSKKLLLSDSGFYLCAWSVNSLSGNTIYFGEGSWLTVV.

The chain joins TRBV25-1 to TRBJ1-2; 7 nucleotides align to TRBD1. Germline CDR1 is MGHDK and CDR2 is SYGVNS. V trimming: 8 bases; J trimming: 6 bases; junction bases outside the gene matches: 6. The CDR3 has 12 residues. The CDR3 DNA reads TGTGCCAGCGCCGGGACAGCCGATGGCTACACCTTC. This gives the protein CASAGTADGYTF.

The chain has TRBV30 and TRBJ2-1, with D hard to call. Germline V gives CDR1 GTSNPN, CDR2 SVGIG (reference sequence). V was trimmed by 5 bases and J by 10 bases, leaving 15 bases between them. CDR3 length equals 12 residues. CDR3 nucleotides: TGTGCCTGGGAACTGGGTTACGGCGAGCAGTTCTTC. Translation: CAWELGYGEQFF. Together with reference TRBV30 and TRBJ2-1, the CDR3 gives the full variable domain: SQTIHQWPATLVQPVGSPLSLECTVEGTSNPNLYWYRQAAGRGLQLLFYSVGIGQISSEVPQNLSASRPQDRQFILSSKKLLLSDSGFYLCAWELGYGEQFFGPGTRLTVL.

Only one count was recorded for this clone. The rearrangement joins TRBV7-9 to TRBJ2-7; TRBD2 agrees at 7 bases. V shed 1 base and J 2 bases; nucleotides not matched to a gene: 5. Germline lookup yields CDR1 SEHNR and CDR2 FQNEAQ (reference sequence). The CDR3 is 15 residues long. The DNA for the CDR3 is TGTGCCAGCAGCTTAGATTGGGAGGGGACCTACGAGCAGTACTTC. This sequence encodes CASSLDWEGTYEQYF.

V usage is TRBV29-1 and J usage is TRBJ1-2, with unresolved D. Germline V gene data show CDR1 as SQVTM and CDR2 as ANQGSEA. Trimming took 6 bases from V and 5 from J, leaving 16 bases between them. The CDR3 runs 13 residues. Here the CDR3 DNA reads TGCAGCGTCTCACACCGTTTGACTTATGGCTACACCTTC. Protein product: CSVSHRLTYGYTF.

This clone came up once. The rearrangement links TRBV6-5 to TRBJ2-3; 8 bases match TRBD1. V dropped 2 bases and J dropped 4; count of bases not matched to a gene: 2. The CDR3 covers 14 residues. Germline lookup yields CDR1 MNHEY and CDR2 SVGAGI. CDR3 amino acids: CASSYAGGADTQYF. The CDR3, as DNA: TGTGCCAGCAGTTACGCAGGGGGCGCAGATACGCAGTATTTT.

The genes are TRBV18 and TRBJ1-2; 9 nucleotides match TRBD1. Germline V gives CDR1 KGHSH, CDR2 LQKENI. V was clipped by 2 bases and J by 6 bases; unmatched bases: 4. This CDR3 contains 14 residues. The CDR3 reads CASSPTGGEDGYTF. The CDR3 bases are TGTGCCAGCTCACCAACAGGGGGCGAGGATGGCTACACCTTC.

CDR3 nucleotide sequence: TGTGCCAGCAGCCAAGACGGGACAGCTAACTATGGCTACACCTTC. This gives the protein CASSQDGTANYGYTF. The rearrangement links TRBV4-2 to TRBJ1-2; 7 bases are shared with TRBD1. Trimming took 0 bases from V and 0 from J; bases not matched to a gene: 1. Per the germline V gene, CDR1 is LGHNA and CDR2 is YNFKEQ. The CDR3 has 15 amino acids.

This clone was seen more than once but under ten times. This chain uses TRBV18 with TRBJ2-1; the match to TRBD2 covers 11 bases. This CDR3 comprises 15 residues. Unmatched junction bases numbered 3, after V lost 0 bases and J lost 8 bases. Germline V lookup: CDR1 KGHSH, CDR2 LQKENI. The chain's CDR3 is CASSPPATSGDEQFF. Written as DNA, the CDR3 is TGTGCCAGCTCACCACCGGCGACTAGCGGGGATGAGCAGTTCTTC.

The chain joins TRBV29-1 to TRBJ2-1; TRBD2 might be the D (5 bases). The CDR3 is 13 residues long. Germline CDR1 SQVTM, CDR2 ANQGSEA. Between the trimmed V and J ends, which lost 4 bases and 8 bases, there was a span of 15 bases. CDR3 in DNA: TGCAGCGTTGGAGTAGCGCCTTGGGATGAGCAGTTCTTC. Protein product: CSVGVAPWDEQFF.

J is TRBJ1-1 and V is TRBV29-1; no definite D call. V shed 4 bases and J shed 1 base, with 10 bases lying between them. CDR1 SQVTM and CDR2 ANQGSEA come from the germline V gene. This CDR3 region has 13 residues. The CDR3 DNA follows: TGCAGCGTTGTGAGGGAATCGAACACTGAAGCTTTCTTT. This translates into CSVVRESNTEAFF.

Here the CDR3 reads CAWSGTGYGYTF. CDR3 DNA sequence: TGTGCCTGGAGTGGGACGGGGTATGGCTACACCTTC. The chain couples TRBV30 to TRBJ1-2; D uncertain. Trimming took off 1 base at V and 5 bases at J, with 8 bases between the two ends. CDR1 and CDR2 from the germline V gene are GTSNPN and SVGIG (reference sequence). There are 12 residues in the CDR3.

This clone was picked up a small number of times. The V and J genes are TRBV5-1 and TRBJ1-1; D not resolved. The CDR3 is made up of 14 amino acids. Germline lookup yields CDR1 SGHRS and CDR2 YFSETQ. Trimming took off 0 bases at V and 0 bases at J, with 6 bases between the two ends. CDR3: CASSLGTMNTEAFF. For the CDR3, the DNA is TGCGCCAGCAGCTTGGGGACCATGAACACTGAAGCTTTCTTT.

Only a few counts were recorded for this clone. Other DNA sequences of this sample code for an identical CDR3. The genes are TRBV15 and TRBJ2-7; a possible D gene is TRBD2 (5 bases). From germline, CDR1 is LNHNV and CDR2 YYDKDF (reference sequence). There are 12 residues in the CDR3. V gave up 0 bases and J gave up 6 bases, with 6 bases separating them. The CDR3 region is CATSRDRGEQYF. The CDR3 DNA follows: TGTGCCACCAGCAGAGATCGGGGCGAGCAGTACTTC.

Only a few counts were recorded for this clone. The CDR3: CASSLGYTDTQYF. In DNA, the CDR3 is TGTGCCAGCAGCTTAGGGTACACAGATACGCAGTATTTT. The J gene is TRBJ2-3, the V gene TRBV7-3; D gene uncertain. Germline lookup yields CDR1 SGHTA and CDR2 FQGTGA. CDR3 length: 13 amino acids. V was trimmed by 2 bases and J by 2 bases, leaving 5 bases between them.

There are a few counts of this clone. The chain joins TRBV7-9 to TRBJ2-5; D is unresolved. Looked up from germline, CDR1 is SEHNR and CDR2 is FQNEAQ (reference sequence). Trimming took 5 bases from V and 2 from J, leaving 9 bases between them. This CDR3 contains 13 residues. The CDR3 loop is CASSPPLQETQYF. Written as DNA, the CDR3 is TGTGCCAGCAGCCCCCCCCTTCAAGAGACCCAGTACTTC.

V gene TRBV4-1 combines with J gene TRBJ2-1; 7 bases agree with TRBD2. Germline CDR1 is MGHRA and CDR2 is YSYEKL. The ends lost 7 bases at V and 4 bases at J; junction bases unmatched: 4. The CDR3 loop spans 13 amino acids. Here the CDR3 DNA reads TGCGCCAGCAAGGGAGGGGCATACAATGAGCAGTTCTTC. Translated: CASKGGAYNEQFF.

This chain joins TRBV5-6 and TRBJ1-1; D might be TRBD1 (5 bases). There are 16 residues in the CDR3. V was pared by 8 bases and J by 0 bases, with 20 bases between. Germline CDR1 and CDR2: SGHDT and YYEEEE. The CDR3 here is CASGSLQGALNTEAFF. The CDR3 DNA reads TGTGCCAGTGGATCCTTGCAGGGCGCTCTGAACACTGAAGCTTTCTTT.